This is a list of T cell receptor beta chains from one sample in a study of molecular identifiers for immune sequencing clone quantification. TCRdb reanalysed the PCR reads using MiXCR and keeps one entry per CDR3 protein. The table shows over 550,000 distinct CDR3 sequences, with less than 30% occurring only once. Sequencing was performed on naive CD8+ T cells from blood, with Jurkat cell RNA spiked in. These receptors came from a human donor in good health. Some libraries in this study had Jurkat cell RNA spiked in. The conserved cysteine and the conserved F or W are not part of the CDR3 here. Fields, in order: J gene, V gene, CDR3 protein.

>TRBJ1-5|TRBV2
ANSERAGYSNQPQH
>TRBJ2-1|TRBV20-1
SATIAGGIYNEQF
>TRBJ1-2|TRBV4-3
ASSQDHRGRGGYT
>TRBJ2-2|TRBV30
AWSWISGGTGELF
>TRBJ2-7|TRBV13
ASSPEDRGRTYEQY
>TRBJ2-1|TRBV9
ASSGIPRVGGISYNEQF
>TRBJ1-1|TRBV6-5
ASSYGQGAF
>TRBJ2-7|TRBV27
ASSPTGTSGITEQY
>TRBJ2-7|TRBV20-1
SAIGQGSSYEQY
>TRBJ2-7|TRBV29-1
SVVRDSSYEQY
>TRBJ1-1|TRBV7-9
ASRAITGNTEAF
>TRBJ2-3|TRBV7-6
ASSSPAGSADTQY
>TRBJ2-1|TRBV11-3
ARSSWSGTSGPTGYNEQF
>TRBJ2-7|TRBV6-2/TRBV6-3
ASSYIDEQY